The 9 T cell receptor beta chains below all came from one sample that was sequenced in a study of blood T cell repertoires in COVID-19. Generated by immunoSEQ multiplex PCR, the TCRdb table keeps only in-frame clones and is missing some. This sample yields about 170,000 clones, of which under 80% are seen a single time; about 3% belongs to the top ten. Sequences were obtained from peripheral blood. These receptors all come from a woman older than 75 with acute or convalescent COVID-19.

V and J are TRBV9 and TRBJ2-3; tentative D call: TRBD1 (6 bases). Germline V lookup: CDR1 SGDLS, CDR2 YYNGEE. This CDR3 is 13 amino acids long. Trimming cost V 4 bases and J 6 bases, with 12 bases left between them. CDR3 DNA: TGTGCCAGCAGCAAGGACAGTCCTGATACGCAGTATTTT. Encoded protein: CASSKDSPDTQYF. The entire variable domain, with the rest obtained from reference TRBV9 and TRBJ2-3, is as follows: DSGVTQTPKHLITATGQRVTLRCSPRSGDLSVYWYQQSLDQGLQFLIQYYNGEERAKGNILERFSAQQFPDLHSELNLSSLELGDSALYFCASSKDSPDTQYFGPGTRLTVL.

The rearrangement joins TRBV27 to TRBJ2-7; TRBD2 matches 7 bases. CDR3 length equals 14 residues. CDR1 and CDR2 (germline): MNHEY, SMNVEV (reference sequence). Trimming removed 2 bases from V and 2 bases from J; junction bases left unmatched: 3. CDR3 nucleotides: TGTGCCAGCAGTTTAGGGGGACTACCCTACGAGCAGTACTTC. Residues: CASSLGGLPYEQYF.

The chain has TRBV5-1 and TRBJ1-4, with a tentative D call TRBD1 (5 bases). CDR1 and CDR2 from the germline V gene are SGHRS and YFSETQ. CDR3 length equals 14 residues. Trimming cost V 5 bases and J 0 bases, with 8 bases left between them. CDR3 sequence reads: CASRETATNEKLFF. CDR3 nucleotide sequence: TGCGCCAGCAGGGAGACAGCAACTAATGAAAAACTGTTTTTT.

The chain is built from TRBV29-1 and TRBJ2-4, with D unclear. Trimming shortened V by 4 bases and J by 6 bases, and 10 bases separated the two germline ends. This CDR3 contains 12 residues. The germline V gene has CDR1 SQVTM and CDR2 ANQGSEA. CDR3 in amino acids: CSVVSGGNIQYF. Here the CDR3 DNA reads TGCAGCGTTGTGTCCGGCGGAAACATTCAGTACTTC.

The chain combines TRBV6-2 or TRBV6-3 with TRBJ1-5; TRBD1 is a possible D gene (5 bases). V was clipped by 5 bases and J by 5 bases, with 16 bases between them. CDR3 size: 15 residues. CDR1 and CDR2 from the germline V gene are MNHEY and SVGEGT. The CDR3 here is CASSQGRGGYQPQHF. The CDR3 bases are TGTGCCAGCAGTCAGGGACGGGGAGGGTATCAGCCCCAGCATTTT.

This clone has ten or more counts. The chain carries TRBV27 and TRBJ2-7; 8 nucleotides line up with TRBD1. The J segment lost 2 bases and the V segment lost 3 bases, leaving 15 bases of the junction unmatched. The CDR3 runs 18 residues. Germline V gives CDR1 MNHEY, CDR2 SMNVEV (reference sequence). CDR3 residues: CASSFVRQGAGVTYEQYF. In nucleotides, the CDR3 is TGTGCCAGCAGTTTTGTCCGGCAGGGGGCGGGCGTCACCTACGAGCAGTACTTC.

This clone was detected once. The DNA for the CDR3 is TGTGCCAGTAGTCATCTAGGCAGCGACGCCCCCCAGCATTTT. This encodes CASSHLGSDAPQHF. The chain recombines TRBV19 with TRBJ1-5; D is undetermined. Germline-derived CDR1 and CDR2 are LNHDA and SQIVND (reference sequence). Trimming left V 5 bases short and J 10 bases short, with 18 bases between. There are 14 residues in the CDR3.

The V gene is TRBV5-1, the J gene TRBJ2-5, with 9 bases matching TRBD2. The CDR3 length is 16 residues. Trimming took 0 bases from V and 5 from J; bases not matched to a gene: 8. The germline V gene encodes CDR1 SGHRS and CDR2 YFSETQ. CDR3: CASSLEGGRAQETQYF. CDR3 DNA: TGCGCCAGCAGCTTGGAGGGCGGGAGGGCCCAGGAGACCCAGTACTTC.

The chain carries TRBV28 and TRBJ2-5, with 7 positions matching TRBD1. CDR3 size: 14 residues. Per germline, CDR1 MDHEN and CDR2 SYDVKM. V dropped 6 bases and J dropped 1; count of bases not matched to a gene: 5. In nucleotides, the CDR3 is TGTGCCAGCAGCCCTGGGACAGCCCAAGAGACCCAGTACTTC. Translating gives CASSPGTAQETQYF.